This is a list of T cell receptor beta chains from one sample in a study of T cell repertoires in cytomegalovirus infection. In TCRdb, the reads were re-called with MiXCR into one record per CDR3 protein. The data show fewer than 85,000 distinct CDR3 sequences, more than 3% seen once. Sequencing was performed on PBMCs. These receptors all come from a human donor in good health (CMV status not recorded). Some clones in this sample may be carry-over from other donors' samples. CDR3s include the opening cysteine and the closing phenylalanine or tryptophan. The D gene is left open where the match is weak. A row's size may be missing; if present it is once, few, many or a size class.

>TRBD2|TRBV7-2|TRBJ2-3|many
CASSRAGWVTDTQYF
TGTGCCAGCAGCCGAGCGGGATGGGTCACAGATACGCAGTATTTT
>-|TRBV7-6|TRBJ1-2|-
CASSPGTLPNYGYTF
TGTGCCAGCAGCCCTGGGACTCTCCCTAACTATGGCTACACCTTC
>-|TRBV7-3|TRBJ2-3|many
CASSSGHGGPGDTQYF
TGTGCCAGCAGCTCCGGTCATGGGGGGCCGGGAGATACGCAGTATTTT
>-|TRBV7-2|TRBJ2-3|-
CASSLESRGRTDTQYF
TGTGCCAGCAGCTTAGAATCCCGGGGGCGGACAGATACGCAGTATTTT
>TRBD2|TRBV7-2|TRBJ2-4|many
CASSLVSAGGVKNIQYF
TGTGCCAGCAGCTTAGTTTCAGCGGGGGGGGTTAAAAACATTCAGTACTTC
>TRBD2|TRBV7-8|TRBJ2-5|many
CASSLLAGDQETQYF
TGTGCCAGCAGCTTACTAGCGGGAGACCAAGAGACCCAGTACTTC
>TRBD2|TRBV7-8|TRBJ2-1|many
CASSLVEVAGSRYEQFF
TGTGCCAGCAGCTTAGTGGAAGTAGCGGGAAGTCGCTATGAGCAGTTCTTC
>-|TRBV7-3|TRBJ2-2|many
CASSLSAVNGGELFF
TGTGCCAGCAGCTTATCGGCGGTAAATGGCGGGGAGCTGTTTTTT
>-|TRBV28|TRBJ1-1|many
CASSFSGIYTEAFF
TGTGCCAGCAGTTTTTCAGGGATTTACACTGAAGCTTTCTTT
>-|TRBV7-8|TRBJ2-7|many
CASSPLGRPREQYF
TGTGCCAGCAGCCCCTTGGGCCGCCCGCGGGAGCAGTACTTC
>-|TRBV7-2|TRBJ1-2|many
CASSLRVERRDGYTF
TGTGCCAGCAGCTTAAGGGTCGAGCGACGGGATGGCTACACCTTC
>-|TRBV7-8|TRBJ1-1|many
CASSLGGGNTEAFF
TGTGCCAGCAGCTTAGGGGGAGGGAACACTGAAGCTTTCTTT
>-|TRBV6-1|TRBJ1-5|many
CASRTGQYSNQPQHF
TGTGCCAGCCGAACCGGGCAGTACAGCAATCAGCCCCAGCATTTT
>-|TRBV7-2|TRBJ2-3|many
CASSFGTADTQYF
TGTGCCAGCAGCTTTGGGACGGCAGATACGCAGTATTTT
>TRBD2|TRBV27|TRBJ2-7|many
CASRIAGGSDEQYF
TGTGCCAGCAGGATAGCGGGAGGGTCGGACGAGCAGTACTTC
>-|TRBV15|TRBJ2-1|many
CATSRAEDDYNEQFF
TGTGCCACCAGCAGAGCGGAAGACGACTACAATGAGCAGTTCTTC
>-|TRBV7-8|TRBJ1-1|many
CASSLLSWTANTEAFF
TGTGCCAGCAGCTTGCTCTCCTGGACGGCGAACACTGAAGCTTTCTTT
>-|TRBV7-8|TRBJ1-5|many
CASSSNQGIQPQHF
TGTGCCAGCAGCTCGAACCAGGGTATTCAGCCCCAGCATTTT
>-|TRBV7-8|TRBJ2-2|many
CASSFQPGELFF
TGTGCCAGCAGCTTTCAACCCGGGGAGCTGTTTTTT
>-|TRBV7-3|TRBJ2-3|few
CASSLGTPGGTDTQYF
TGTGCCAGCAGCTTAGGGACCCCGGGAGGCACAGATACGCAGTATTTT
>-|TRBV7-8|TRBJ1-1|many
CASSLVRDWTEAFF
TGTGCCAGCAGCTTAGTGAGGGATTGGACTGAAGCTTTCTTT
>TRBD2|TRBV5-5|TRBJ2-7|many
CASSPTSDEQYF
TGTGCCAGCAGCCCAACTAGCGACGAGCAGTACTTC